The T cell receptor (beta chain) described here comes from a study of T-cell memory formation after mild COVID-19. TCRdb used MiXCR to reprocess the 5' RACE reads, holding one entry per CDR3 protein. The sample consists of 50,000 to 70,000 distinct CDR3 sequences, 12% of them appearing once. The CDR3 extends over 14 amino acids. Germline values: CDR1 SGDLS, CDR2 YYNGEE. Trimming took 3 bases from V and 3 from J, leaving 12 bases between them. Sequencing input: PBMCs or a T cell subset sorted from them (not recorded which). The TCR was taken from a man aged 18 to 35 who had mild COVID-19 (a few samples of this study predate the infection). Cell type and time point are not known. The chain employs TRBV9 and TRBJ2-5; D may be TRBD1 (6 bases). CDR3 sequence (DNA): TGTGCCAGCAGCGCCGCAGGGGTAGAAGAGACCCAGTACTTC. Its translation is CASSAAGVEETQYF. The whole variable domain, remainder taken from reference TRBV9 and TRBJ2-5, is DSGVTQTPKHLITATGQRVTLRCSPRSGDLSVYWYQQSLDQGLQFLIQYYNGEERAKGNILERFSAQQFPDLHSELNLSSLELGDSALYFCASSAAGVEETQYFGPGTRLLVL.